This paragraph covers one T cell receptor (beta chain) sequence. The specificity of this receptor is unknown. Base qualities are not provided; no much larger clone lies one nucleotide away. This sample is part of a study of vaccination and CD4 T cells after COVID-19 (dated by TCRdb to between 2022 and 2023). Looking at the study overall: Every convalescent patient had a positive nasal swab PCR test for SARS-CoV-2, with mild disease in nine patients and severe disease in one. Culture stimuli were overlapping spike peptide pools from SARS-CoV-2 and from the common cold coronaviruses HCoV-NL63, HCoV-OC43 and HCoV-229E. The spike-specific CD4+ TCR repertoire was compared before and after mRNA vaccination in approximately ten COVID-19 convalescent patients and a few infection-naive healthy vaccine recipients. Participants received two doses of either the Pfizer-BioNTech BNT162b2 vaccine (n=8) or the Moderna mRNA-1273 vaccine (n=2). Post-COVID blood samples from convalescent patients were collected a median of about 100 days after diagnosis, with a range of roughly 35 to 180 days. In control cultures, a CEFX viral epitope pool was used as positive control, an HIV-1 Nef peptide pool was used as negative control, or no peptide was added. In the convalescent cohort there were six males and four females, among whom were two Hispanic individuals, seven Caucasians, two Asians and one multiracial person. The time from the second vaccine dose to post-vaccine blood sampling had a median of roughly 72 days and ranged from about 14 to 241 days. What the study reported, not specific to this receptor: An increase in the median number of SARS-CoV-2-reactive clonotypes from 20 to 25 after infection to 35 to 40 after vaccination was observed, but the change was not found to be significant. Of the vaccine-specific clones in convalescent patients, 304 of 307, or nearly all, reacted only to SARS-CoV-2 spike and did not cross-react with common cold coronaviruses. In convalescent patients, a median around 90% of post-vaccine SARS-CoV-2-reactive clones were detected only after vaccination, suggesting vaccine-specific priming. The number of convalescent patients in the study was relatively small, and the study did not examine early timepoints following natural infection.

Receptor amplification or capture employed PCR. DNA from cultured CD4+ T cells was subjected to TCR sequencing with the Oncomine TCR Beta short-read assay at the Johns Hopkins FTIC core. Genomic DNA was extracted from the cultured CD4+ T cells with the QIAamp micro DNA kit. Oncomine TCR Beta libraries made from cultured CD4+ T cells were pooled using unique dual indexes and sequenced on an Illumina iSeq 100. As for the original processing: Non-productive sequences were removed, and CDR3s not starting with C, not ending with F or W, or shorter than 7 amino acids were discarded. The MANAFEST web application identified antigen-specific clonotypes by comparing peptide-stimulated wells against reference wells and other culture wells. For a clone to be called positive, the clone needed an FDR below 0.05, an odds ratio above 5, and a productive frequency above 0.1% in at least two of three replicate wells. A clonotype counted as cross-reactive if it showed significant expansion both in the SARS-CoV-2 spike wells and in at least one common cold coronavirus spike condition. Levenshtein distances (stringdist) and unrooted phylogenetic trees (ape) in R version 3.6.1 were used to assess CDR3 homology. Starting from the raw public reads, TCRdb applied fastp trimming at Q25, assembled clones with MiXCR and retained in-frame beta chains. Rows matching on CDR3 protein sequence are summarized as one entry with the most common DNA and genes. The V and J calls, along with clone size, are taken from TCRdb and not from the paper's own processing. The sample table shows some 22,000 distinct CDR3 sequences, and roughly 53% are seen once. The ten largest account for approximately 2.8% of the sample.

The treatment or condition tag for this specimen amounts to: roughly ten-day PBMC culture with coronavirus spike peptide pools or control peptides (ViraFEST assay). The study used the ViraFEST assay, which expanded antigen-specific T cells with peptide pools and then identified expanded clonotypes by TCR sequencing. The convalescent patients' positive SARS-CoV-2 PCR tests fell between March and December 2020, which was before the Alpha, Beta and Delta variants emerged in the United States. Each well held about 2 million PBMCs cultured in IMDM containing around 5% human AB serum and 10 IU/ml IL-2, with roughly 9.2 ug/ml peptide pools added. Half of the culture medium was replaced with fresh IL-2-containing medium on days 3 and 7. After about 11 days of culture, CD4+ T cells were isolated by negative selection using the EasySep CD4+ T cell isolation kit. Ficoll-Paque Plus gradient centrifugation was used to isolate PBMCs from whole blood, and the isolated PBMCs were then either used fresh or cryopreserved at -140C. Each culture condition was generally run in triplicate wells.

Taken from the germline V gene, the CDR1 and CDR2 loops are SGHRS and YFSETQ. At the junction V is shortened by 4 bases and J by 7 bases, with 21 bases in between. Including cysteine and phenylalanine, the CDR3 has 15 amino acids. Just the 45-base CDR3 DNA is kept, in frame starting at base 1. Source material: CD4+ T cells from blood, cultured in vitro. Recombination connected TRBV5-1 to TRBJ2-7, with the D segment possibly TRBD1 or TRBD2, each aligning over 5 bases. The TCR comes from a human donor who had recovered from COVID-19. The DNA is as follows: TGCGCCAGCAGCCTCGGGACGGATTTATTTTCGGAGCAGTACTTC. This encodes CASSLGTDLFSEQYF.